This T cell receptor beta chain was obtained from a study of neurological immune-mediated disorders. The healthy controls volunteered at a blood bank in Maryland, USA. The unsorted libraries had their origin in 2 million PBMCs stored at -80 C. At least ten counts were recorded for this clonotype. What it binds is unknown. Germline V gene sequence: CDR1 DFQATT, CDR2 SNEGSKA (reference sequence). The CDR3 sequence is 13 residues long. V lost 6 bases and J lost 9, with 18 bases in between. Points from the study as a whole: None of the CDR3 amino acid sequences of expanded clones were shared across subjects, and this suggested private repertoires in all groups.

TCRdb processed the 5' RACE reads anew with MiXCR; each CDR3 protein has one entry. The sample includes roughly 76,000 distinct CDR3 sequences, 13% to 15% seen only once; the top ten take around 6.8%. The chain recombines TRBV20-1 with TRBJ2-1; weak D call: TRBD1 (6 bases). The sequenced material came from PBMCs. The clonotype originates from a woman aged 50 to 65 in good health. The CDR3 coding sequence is TGCAGTGCCCAAGAAGCAGGGGATGGTGAGCAGTTCTTC. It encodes CSAQEAGDGEQFF.